The clone carrying this TCR beta chain was recorded many times. What it binds is not known. V lost 5 bases to trimming and J lost 3 bases; unmatched junction nucleotides: 12. The CDR3 contains 16 residues. Germline V gene sequence: CDR1 DFQATT, CDR2 SNEGSKA (reference sequence). A single record per CDR3 protein comes from TCRdb applying MiXCR to the 5' RACE reads. The sample shows about 54,000 distinct CDR3 sequences, 15% to 20% of them seen only once. Broader study findings: Tumor Treg TCRs overlapped most with tumor naive CD4+ cells. The larger cohort examined one V-J beta rearrangement, not whole repertoires. The TCR gene usage of tumor memory CD4+ T cells clustered together with blood and lymph node memory CD4+ cells and with lymph node naive CD4+ cells.

Purified naive CD4+ T cells were depleted of CD25+ Tregs. This receptor was taken from a female donor with breast cancer. The rearrangement joins TRBV20-1 to TRBJ1-5; 8 nucleotides align to TRBD1. Sequences were obtained from naive CD4+ T cells sorted from blood. This sample's subset: naive CD4+ T cells, CD4+CD45RA+CD25-. The CDR3 reads CSASKGDRPYNQPQHF. In DNA, the CDR3 is TGCAGTGCTTCAAAGGGGGACAGGCCTTACAATCAGCCCCAGCATTTT.